This record covers a single T cell receptor (beta chain). The data were taken from a study of T-cell reconstitution after alpha-beta-depleted transplantation in children. V was trimmed by 4 bases and J by 2 bases, leaving 15 bases between them. This CDR3 has 15 amino acids. From germline, CDR1 is SQVTM and CDR2 ANQGSEA. Preparation of the TCRbeta library involved a method that used unique molecular identifiers. TCRdb used MiXCR to reprocess the PCR reads, holding one entry per CDR3 protein. The sample carries a few hundred thousand distinct CDR3 sequences, just over 20% recorded once. The sequencing here drew on PBMCs from the stem cell graft donor, taken from the stem cell graft. This receptor was identified in a human donor who donated a stem cell graft to a child with acute myeloid leukemia. This chain links TRBV29-1 with TRBJ1-5; possibly TRBD1 for D (5 bases). CDR3 DNA: TGCAGCGTTGTGGAGCAGGGCGGACGCAATCAGCCCCAGCATTTT. It translates to CSVVEQGGRNQPQHF.